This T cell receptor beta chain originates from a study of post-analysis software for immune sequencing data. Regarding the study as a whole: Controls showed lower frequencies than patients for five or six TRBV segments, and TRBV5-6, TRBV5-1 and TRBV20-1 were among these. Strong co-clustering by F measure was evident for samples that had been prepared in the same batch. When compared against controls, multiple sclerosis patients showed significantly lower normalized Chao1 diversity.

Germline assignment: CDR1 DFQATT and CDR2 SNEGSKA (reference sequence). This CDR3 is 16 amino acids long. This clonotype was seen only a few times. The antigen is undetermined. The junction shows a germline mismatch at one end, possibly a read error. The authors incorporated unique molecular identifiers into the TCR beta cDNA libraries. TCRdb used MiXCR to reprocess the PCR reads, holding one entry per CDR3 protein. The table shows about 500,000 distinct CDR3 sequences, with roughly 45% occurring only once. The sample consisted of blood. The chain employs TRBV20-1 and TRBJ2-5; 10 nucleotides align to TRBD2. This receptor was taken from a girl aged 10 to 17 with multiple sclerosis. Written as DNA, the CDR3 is TGCAGTACTAGAGATCCAAGCGGGAGGGTCATAGAGACCCAGTACTTC. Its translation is CSTRDPSGRVIETQYF.